This entry lists 23 T cell receptor beta chains sequenced from one sample in a study of regulatory T cells in long-lasting Graves disease. CDR3-region Arm-PCR and iRepertoire HTBI primers produced the TCR beta libraries. TCRdb redid the calling of the multiplex PCR reads with MiXCR, one entry per CDR3 protein. The sample consists of over 350,000 distinct CDR3 sequences, about 15% of them appearing once. Time point: newly diagnosed GD, antithyroid drugs for less than 3 months. PBMCs were the source of the RNA used for TCR sequencing. These data also featured in a second study, about T cells in Graves' hyperthyroidism and ophthalmopathy.

The material was peripheral blood mononuclear cells (PBMCs), obtained at new diagnosis, from a patient treated with antithyroid drugs. The receptors here all came from a woman aged 40 to 55 with Graves disease.

This clonotype was seen at least ten times. The gene calls are TRBV5-1 and TRBJ2-5; D is possibly TRBD2 (6 bases). Germline CDR1 SGHRS, CDR2 YFSETQ. V was cut by 1 base and J by 1 base, with 11 bases left in between. This CDR3 is built from 15 residues. CDR3 DNA sequence: TGCGCCAGCAGCTTGCGTGGTAGCGGCCAAGAGACCCAGTACTTC. It specifies CASSLRGSGQETQYF.

This clonotype was recorded a few times. V and J are TRBV4-1 and TRBJ2-7; tentative D call: TRBD1 (5 bases). Looked up from germline, CDR1 is MGHRA and CDR2 is YSYEKL. Trimming removed 1 base from V and 2 bases from J, with 15 bases in between. The CDR3 is made up of 16 amino acids. The CDR3, as DNA: TGCGCCAGCAGCCAAGTCTTTGTGTGGACAACCTACGAGCAGTACTTC. Protein sequence: CASSQVFVWTTYEQYF.

This clonotype was seen only a few times. V is TRBV28 and J is TRBJ1-2, with D maybe TRBD1 (6 bases). The CDR3 loop spans 18 amino acids. Germline loops: CDR1 MDHEN, CDR2 SYDVKM. The ends were cut back, 3 bases at V and 5 bases at J, with 25 bases in the middle. This CDR3 is CASSFWGGTRLLSYGYTF. CDR3 bases: TGTGCCAGCAGTTTTTGGGGCGGGACAAGGTTATTAAGTTATGGCTACACCTTC.

The genes are TRBV10-1 and TRBJ2-2; D might be TRBD1 or TRBD2, each matching 5 bases. V lost 8 bases and J 5 bases, leaving 6 bases between the germline ends. The CDR3 has 11 residues. The V gene's germline CDR1 is WNHNN and CDR2 SYGVQD (reference sequence). CDR3 in amino acids: CASEGTGELFF. The CDR3 nucleotides read TGCGCCAGCGAGGGGACCGGGGAGCTGTTTTTT.

This clonotype has a count of ten or more. The rearrangement joins TRBV6-5 to TRBJ2-1; 10 nucleotides match TRBD2. The CDR3 covers 15 residues. The V gene's germline CDR1 is MNHEY and CDR2 SVGAGI. Trimming removed 2 bases from V and 5 bases from J; junction bases left unmatched: 3. In DNA form, the CDR3 reads TGTGCCAGCAGTTACGAAGGGACTAGCGACAATGAGCAGTTCTTC. The encoded protein is CASSYEGTSDNEQFF.

There are a few counts of this clonotype. The V and J genes are TRBV3-1 and TRBJ1-2, with D possibly being TRBD1 (5 bases). V was clipped by 4 bases and J by 7 bases, with 19 bases between them. CDR3 length equals 15 residues. Germline V gene sequence: CDR1 LGHDT, CDR2 YNNKEL (reference sequence). For the CDR3, the DNA is TGTGCCAGCAGCCCGCGGGACGACGGCAGAGTTGGCTACACCTTC. This translates into CASSPRDDGRVGYTF.

The chain combines TRBV5-8 with TRBJ2-2, with D unresolved. The germline CDR1 and CDR2 sequences are SGHTS and YDEGEE. CDR3 length equals 13 residues. V dropped 3 bases and J dropped 7 bases, with 10 bases sitting between them. The CDR3: CASSSYGDGELFF. CDR3 in DNA: TGTGCCAGCAGCTCCTATGGCGACGGGGAGCTGTTTTTT.

This clonotype was recorded at least ten times. This rearrangement joins TRBV12-3 or TRBV12-4 to TRBJ1-3; D is ambiguous. V gave up 4 bases and J gave up 4 bases, with 11 bases separating them. CDR3 length: 14 amino acids. In DNA, the CDR3 is TGTGCCAGCAGTTCTAGTGTACGAGGAAACACCATATATTTT. Translating it yields CASSSSVRGNTIYF.

V and J are TRBV20-1 and TRBJ2-5; 9 bases fit TRBD2. CDR1 and CDR2 (germline): DFQATT, SNEGSKA (reference sequence). Losses at the gene ends were 6 bases for V and 5 bases for J; bases not matched to a gene: 4. The CDR3 spans 12 residues. This CDR3 is CSATGLAETQYF. In DNA form, the CDR3 reads TGCAGTGCCACAGGACTAGCGGAGACCCAGTACTTC.

This clonotype was seen only a few times. The chain uses TRBV6-1 and TRBJ2-3; tentative D call: TRBD2 (5 bases). Germline CDR1 and CDR2: MNHNS and SASEGT. The CDR3 runs 15 residues. The germline V and J ends were trimmed by 2 bases and 1 base, with 10 bases remaining between them. CDR3 nucleotide sequence: TGTGCCAGCAGTGAATTAAAGCGGCGCACAGATACGCAGTATTTT. This translates into CASSELKRRTDTQYF.

This chain connects TRBV3-1 to TRBJ1-2; D remains ambiguous. Germline CDR1 and CDR2: LGHDT and YNNKEL (reference sequence). CDR3 length equals 12 residues. Trimming pared 5 bases from V and 6 bases from J, leaving 10 bases between. CDR3 DNA sequence: TGTGCCAGCAGCTTCGGGATGAATGGCTACACCTTC. It yields the protein CASSFGMNGYTF.

This clonotype occurred many times. This chain joins TRBV12-3 or TRBV12-4 and TRBJ1-4, with D unclear. This CDR3 has 15 residues. V lost 3 bases and J lost 5, with 13 bases in between. This CDR3 reads CASSLFFLGNEKLFF. The CDR3 nucleotides read TGTGCCAGCAGTTTGTTTTTTCTTGGCAATGAAAAACTGTTTTTT.

This clonotype showed up just a few times. The chain links TRBV4-1 to TRBJ2-5, with TRBD1 matching over 11 bases. V dropped 2 bases and J dropped 5; count of bases not matched to a gene: 10. The CDR3 consists of 17 residues. Looked up from germline, CDR1 is MGHRA and CDR2 is YSYEKL. This CDR3 is CASSQTLDRGLRETQYF. In nucleotides, the CDR3 is TGCGCCAGCAGCCAAACCTTGGACAGGGGGCTCAGGGAGACCCAGTACTTC.

At least ten counts were recorded for this clonotype. This chain connects TRBV27 to TRBJ2-3; D might be TRBD1 (6 bases). Germline V gene sequence: CDR1 MNHEY, CDR2 SMNVEV (reference sequence). This CDR3 is 16 amino acids long. The ends were cut back, 7 bases at V and 1 base at J, with 18 bases in the middle. The CDR3 region has the DNA TGTGCCAGCAAAAAACAGGGAAGGGGTCGCACAGATACGCAGTATTTT. Protein: CASKKQGRGRTDTQYF.

The table lists this clonotype with many counts. J is TRBJ2-3 and V is TRBV20-1; 16 positions match TRBD2. After removal of 3 bases from V and 4 bases from J, the junction contained 1 base not matched to a gene. The length of the CDR3 is 15 residues. CDR1 DFQATT and CDR2 SNEGSKA come from the germline V gene (reference sequence). The CDR3 nucleotides read TGCAGTGCTAGGGGACTAGCGGGAGGGCCAGATACGCAGTATTTT. Protein product: CSARGLAGGPDTQYF.

This clonotype was recorded many times. The rearrangement joins TRBV12-3 or TRBV12-4 to TRBJ2-5; no firm D call. The germline V and J ends were trimmed by 5 bases and 4 bases, with 14 bases remaining between them. CDR3 length: 14 amino acids. CDR3 sequence: CASSLSGLRETQYF. The CDR3 DNA follows: TGTGCCAGCAGTCTAAGTGGGTTAAGAGAGACCCAGTACTTC.

This clonotype was detected many times. The chain uses TRBV2 and TRBJ2-7; D remains unclear. Trimming pared 9 bases from V and 3 bases from J, leaving 18 bases between. Per the germline V gene, CDR1 is SNHLY and CDR2 is FYNNEI. CDR3 length: 14 residues. The CDR3 DNA follows: TGTGCCAGTACGCTGGGCCCCCCCTTCTACGAGCAGTACTTC. Residues: CASTLGPPFYEQYF.

This clonotype was observed at least ten times. The chain couples TRBV9 to TRBJ2-1; D not certain. V lost 0 bases, J lost 7 bases, and 11 bases lay in between. In germline, CDR1 is SGDLS, CDR2 YYNGEE. This CDR3 has 14 amino acids. In nucleotides, the CDR3 is TGTGCCAGCAGCGTAGACGGGCGTCGGAATGAGCAGTTCTTC. It specifies CASSVDGRRNEQFF.

In its sample, this clonotype was seen many times. V and J are TRBV28 and TRBJ1-1; D is undetermined. Per the germline V gene, CDR1 is MDHEN and CDR2 is SYDVKM. V dropped 7 bases and J dropped 1 base, with 10 bases sitting between them. The CDR3 runs to 13 residues. CDR3: CASTQVGNTEAFF. CDR3 coding DNA: TGTGCCAGCACCCAAGTGGGGAACACTGAAGCTTTCTTT.

This clonotype was recorded many times. CDR3 protein: CASSLQVDGDEQFF. DNA for the CDR3: TGTGCCAGCAGCTTACAGGTGGACGGCGATGAGCAGTTCTTC. The gene calls are TRBV11-2 and TRBJ2-1; no clear D. The ends were cut back, 2 bases at V and 8 bases at J, with 13 bases in the middle. Looked up from germline, CDR1 is SGHAT and CDR2 is FQNNGV. The CDR3 totals 14 residues.

The rearrangement links TRBV10-3 to TRBJ2-7; 10 positions match TRBD1. V trimming: 8 bases; J trimming: 5 bases; junction bases outside the gene matches: 6. Germline CDR1 and CDR2: ENHRY and SYGVKD. The CDR3 runs to 13 residues. Here the CDR3 reads CAIGPGTGDEQYF. In nucleotides, the CDR3 is TGTGCCATCGGCCCCGGGACAGGGGACGAGCAGTACTTC.

This clonotype was detected a few times. This chain connects TRBV5-1 to TRBJ2-1; 8 bases align to TRBD1. CDR3 size: 14 residues. The V segment lost 4 bases and the J segment 6 bases; nucleotides outside the gene matches: 6. Looked up from germline, CDR1 is SGHRS and CDR2 is YFSETQ. CDR3 in amino acids: CASSRGQGGNEQFF. The CDR3 bases are TGCGCCAGCAGCCGAGGACAGGGAGGCAATGAGCAGTTCTTC.

This clonotype was seen ten or more times. This rearrangement joins TRBV29-1 to TRBJ2-1; 12 bases map to TRBD2. V shed 7 bases, J shed 9 bases, and the junction held 7 bases outside the gene matches. CDR3 length: 13 residues. CDR1 and CDR2 (germline): SQVTM, ANQGSEA. In DNA, the CDR3 is TGCAGCGCATCCGGACTAGCGGGACTTGAGCAGTTCTTC. The encoded protein is CSASGLAGLEQFF.